One sample yielded the 9 T cell receptor beta chains listed below, sequenced in a study of shared clonotypes between healthy human individuals. Repertoires were generated with immunoSEQ multiplex PCR, while TCRdb's copy carries only in-frame clones and drops some. The repertoire holds about 1.4 million clones, with around 97% as singletons. The specimen was naive CD4+ T cells sorted from blood. As to subset: CD45RA+ positively selected. The receptors were sampled from a young man in good health.

The chain has TRBV2 and TRBJ2-6; D might be TRBD1 (6 bases). Germline-derived CDR1 and CDR2 are SNHLY and FYNNEI. The CDR3 runs 15 residues. V lost 7 bases to trimming and J lost 3 bases, with 13 bases between them. As DNA, the CDR3 is TGTGCCAGCACCCCCAGGGGTGGTGGGGCCAACGTCCTGACTTTC. It codes for CASTPRGGGANVLTF.

The chain links TRBV11-2 to TRBJ2-7; tentative D call: TRBD1 (5 bases). The V and J ends lost 5 bases and 9 bases respectively, with 26 bases between them. CDR1 and CDR2 (germline): SGHAT, FQNNGV. The CDR3 runs to 16 residues. The CDR3 reads CASSPLFLAGPLGQYF. CDR3 nucleotide sequence: TGTGCCAGCAGCCCCCTGTTCCTCGCAGGGCCCTTAGGGCAGTACTTC.

The J gene is TRBJ2-7, the V gene TRBV7-2; possibly TRBD1 or TRBD2 for D (5 bases each). Germline lookup yields CDR1 SGHTA and CDR2 FQGNSA. This CDR3 has 13 residues. Trimming shortened V by 5 bases and J by 3 bases, and 11 bases separated the two germline ends. The CDR3 reads CASSTRDLYEQYF. The CDR3 DNA reads as TGTGCCAGCAGCACTCGGGACCTCTACGAGCAGTACTTC.

The J gene is TRBJ2-5, the V gene TRBV10-3; 8 positions agree with TRBD1. The CDR3 contains 17 residues. The V gene's germline CDR1 is ENHRY and CDR2 SYGVKD. V was pared by 2 bases and J by 4 bases, with 12 bases of the junction left unmatched. Here the CDR3 DNA reads TGTGCCATCAGTGAGGAAAGGACAGGGAGTTTAGCAGAGACCCAGTACTTC. This gives the protein CAISEERTGSLAETQYF.

The sample holds one count of this clone. The rearrangement joins TRBV7-3 to TRBJ2-3; no definite D call. V lost 3 bases and J 3 bases, leaving 4 bases between the germline ends. CDR3 length: 12 residues. CDR1 and CDR2 (germline): SGHTA, FQGTGA. DNA for the CDR3: TGTGCCAGCAGCTTCAGGACAGATACGCAGTATTTT. Its translation: CASSFRTDTQYF.

The chain links TRBV7-9 to TRBJ2-3, with D uncertain. V was clipped by 1 base and J by 6 bases, with 14 bases between them. The CDR3 has 15 residues. Germline CDR1 SEHNR, CDR2 FQNEAQ (reference sequence). This CDR3 reads CASSLVIGRKDTQYF. The CDR3 coding sequence is TGTGCCAGCAGCTTAGTTATCGGACGGAAGGATACGCAGTATTTT.

The chain carries TRBV9 and TRBJ2-2; 8 nucleotides align to TRBD2. Germline lookup yields CDR1 SGDLS and CDR2 YYNGEE. V lost 0 bases and J lost 2; bases outside the gene matches: 6. The CDR3 runs 17 residues. CDR3 loop: CASSVVASGRNTGELFF. The CDR3 DNA sequence: TGTGCCAGCAGCGTAGTGGCTAGCGGGCGAAACACCGGGGAGCTGTTTTTT. Based on the CDR3 plus reference TRBV9 and TRBJ2-2, the full variable domain is DSGVTQTPKHLITATGQRVTLRCSPRSGDLSVYWYQQSLDQGLQFLIQYYNGEERAKGNILERFSAQQFPDLHSELNLSSLELGDSALYFCASSVVASGRNTGELFFGEGSRLTVL.

The chain employs TRBV27 and TRBJ1-2, with 8 bases identical to TRBD1. Trimming took 5 bases from V and 5 from J; bases not matched to a gene: 19. Germline V lookup: CDR1 MNHEY, CDR2 SMNVEV (reference sequence). The CDR3 extends over 18 amino acids. The CDR3 DNA reads TGTGCCAGCAGTAAATTTTCTTTACCCCCCCGGACAGGGTATGGCTACACCTTC. It is translated as CASSKFSLPPRTGYGYTF.

The CDR3 DNA sequence: TGTGCCAGCAGTTTCGCAGATCGAAAGGAAAAACTGTTTTTT. This sequence encodes CASSFADRKEKLFF. V is TRBV28 and J is TRBJ1-4; D uncertain. This CDR3 is built from 14 residues. Germline V gene data show CDR1 as MDHEN and CDR2 as SYDVKM. The V and J ends lost 3 bases and 8 bases respectively, with 13 bases between them.